This TCR beta chain stems from a study of Ad26.COV2.S vaccination and SARS-CoV-2 variants. Study conclusions and caveats: Substantial breadth was reported for post-vaccination spike-specific CD8+ and CD4+ T cells. Spike-specific TCR breadth in vaccine recipients exceeded that seen in placebo recipients.

About this clone: Its cognate antigen is unknown.

Here immunoSEQ multiplex PCR was the method, and the copy in TCRdb shows in-frame clones only, minus some. The data show about 350,000 clones, approximately 90% seen once. The length of the CDR3 is 19 residues. This clonotype was obtained from a human donor who had recovered from COVID-19. Sequenced here: peripheral blood, sampled after recovery from COVID-19. V gene TRBV21-1 combines with J gene TRBJ2-7; the table names TRBD1, a call not compared with the DNA. TRBV21-1 counts as a pseudogene. The CDR3 DNA reads as TGTGCCAGCAGCAAAGTACCAGGGGAGTTGGTTAGGAGAACCTACGAGCAGTACTTC. Amino acids: CASSKVPGELVRRTYEQYF.